Listed here is a single T cell receptor (beta chain). Its target is not known. Each sorted fraction was over 95% pure. This sample is drawn from a study of beta chain features in type 1 diabetes. The V gene's germline CDR1 is SGHTA and CDR2 FQGTGA. The V and J ends lost 2 bases and 5 bases respectively, with 10 bases between them. This CDR3 is 14 amino acids long. Study outcomes and limitations: Researchers report that Type 1 diabetes patients had moderately but significantly shorter TCRB CDR3s across all four CD4+ subsets.

Expressed TCRB transcripts were sequenced because the entire RNA isolate underwent reverse transcription. About 3.6 million reads were obtained on average from naive, central memory and regulatory T cell samples. The protocol was immunoSEQ multiplex PCR, while the TCRdb copy is restricted to in-frame clones and leaves out a portion. The data contain some 350,000 clones, 8% to 10% of them singletons. The chain carries TRBV7-3 and TRBJ2-1, with D unclear. Sample: central memory CD4+ T cells from blood. The sequence was obtained from a man between 25 and 39 years old with type 1 diabetes. The chain's CDR3 is CASSLSDLHNEQFF. As DNA, the CDR3 is TGTGCCAGCAGCTTATCGGACCTACACAATGAGCAGTTCTTC.